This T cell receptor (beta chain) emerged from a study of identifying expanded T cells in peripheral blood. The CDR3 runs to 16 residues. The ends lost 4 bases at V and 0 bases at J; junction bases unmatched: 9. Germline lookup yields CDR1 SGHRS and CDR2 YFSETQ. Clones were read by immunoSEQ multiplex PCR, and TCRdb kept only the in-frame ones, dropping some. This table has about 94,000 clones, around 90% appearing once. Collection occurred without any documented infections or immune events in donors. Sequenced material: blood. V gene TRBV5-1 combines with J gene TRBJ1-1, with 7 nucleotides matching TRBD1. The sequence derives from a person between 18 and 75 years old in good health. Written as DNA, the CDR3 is TGCGCCAGCAGCCCTGGCGGAGGGGGCCTGAACACTGAAGCTTTCTTT. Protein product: CASSPGGGGLNTEAFF.